This T cell receptor beta chain was obtained from a study of Ad26.COV2.S vaccination and SARS-CoV-2 variants. The treatment denotes: about 20 received Ad26.COV2.S at low or high dose, single or two shots; several received placebo; per-sample allocation not given. On day 63 after the first injection, vaccine and placebo recipients gave samples. In the vaccine, an Ad26 vector expressed the SARS-CoV-2 spike of the Wuhan strain. Profiling relied on immunoSEQ multiplex PCR, and the TCRdb table lists in-frame clones only, not all of them. The sample consists of roughly 400,000 clones, roughly 87% of them appearing once. This CDR3 has 15 amino acids. V was cut by 3 bases and J by 0 bases, with 10 bases left in between. Looked up from germline, CDR1 is SGDLS and CDR2 is YYNGEE.

The sequence was obtained from a person aged 18 to 59 who received the Ad26.COV2.S COVID-19 vaccine or a placebo. This chain connects TRBV9 to TRBJ2-1; no firm D call. The starting material was peripheral blood, obtained in a trial of Ad26.COV2.S vaccine versus placebo. The CDR3 is CASSALLSSYNEQFF. For the CDR3, the DNA is TGTGCCAGCAGCGCCCTACTGAGCTCCTACAATGAGCAGTTCTTC.